The present T cell receptor (beta chain) was sequenced within a study of graft-versus-host responses after intestinal transplantation (dated by TCRdb to 2020 to 2023). The study in broad terms: Recipients received multivisceral, liver-intestinal, or isolated intestinal transplants. Every recipient was given anti-thymocyte globulin induction, followed by around three years of maintenance tacrolimus and steroids. Bulk TCR-beta CDR3 sequencing was used to track graft-versus-host and host-versus-graft alloreactive T cell clones in the graft, circulation and bone marrow after intestinal transplantation. Alloreactive clones were identified by sequencing pre-transplant mixed lymphocyte reaction products and comparing these products with unstimulated pre-transplant donor and recipient T cells. The cohort enrolled 20 to 30 intestinal transplant recipients including one retransplant, and 3 patients lacking pretransplant specimens were excluded. A peak of at least 4% donor T cells among recipient peripheral blood mononuclear cells was the definition used for donor T cell macrochimerism. Samples from three later patients were sequenced in-house on an Illumina MiSeq with MiXCR processing rather than by the commercial service.

Overall study outcomes, separate from this receptor: The relatively low number and heterogeneity of intestinal transplant patients limited the conclusions. In the allografts of patients with donor T cell macrochimerism, GvH to HvG T cell clonal ratios were high. GvH clones were detected in recipient bone marrow, and some of these GvH clones were observed earlier in ileal mucosa or blood, consistent with an intestinal mucosal origin. Early after transplant, peak levels of circulating GvH clones were found to be associated with declines in HvG clones.

Libraries were prepared through the immunoSEQ multiplex PCR assay. In most patients, genomic DNA was isolated using the Qiagen DNeasy Blood and Tissue Kit and sent frozen to Adaptive Biotechnologies for TCR sequencing. For most patients, high-throughput TCR-beta CDR3 sequencing of genomic DNA was performed by Adaptive Biotechnologies. Concerning the study's data processing: TCR sequencing data were retrieved from Adaptive's ImmunoSEQ software for 15 to 20 patients, whereas three other patients were processed with MiXCR and VDJtools. CD4 versus CD8 sorting errors were corrected by removing sequences found in both subsets at a frequency ratio below 5:1. Because the origin of CDR3 nucleotide sequences shared between donor and recipient could not be assigned, those sequences were removed. At least 2-fold expansion over unstimulated cells and a minimum CFSE-low frequency of 0.002% (template counts) or 0.001% (read counts) were required for clones to be classified as alloreactive. A clone was considered mappable if detected in the sequenced pre-transplant spleen, lymph node, or MLR CFSE-low populations of the donor or recipient. The cumulative frequency of alloreactive clones was calculated as a percentage of all sequences, weighted by copy number. TCRdb's version of the immuneACCESS table is confined to in-frame rearrangements and falls short of the full clone set. An unresolved V gene accounts for under half of the shortfall where checked; the remainder is of unknown origin. That table is the source of V, J and clone size, and D and trimming were worked out from the DNA. Present in this sample are 99,000 or so clones, roughly nine tenths of which were seen just once. 0.9% of the sample comes from the top ten.

The sample's time point label is to be understood as: cells obtained before transplantation from donor or recipient. CD3+CD4+ and CD3+CD8+ populations were FACS-sorted from unstimulated pre-transplant donor and recipient cells taken from spleen or lymph nodes. Between the V and J ends, shortened by 2 bases and 5 bases respectively, the junction contains 10 bases. The CDR3 runs 13 amino acids, cysteine and phenylalanine included. Only CDR3 DNA remains: 39 bases, in frame from the first base. The germline V gene supplies CDR1 SGHVS and CDR2 FNYEAQ. A note on this clone: Its specific antigen is unknown. Nothing much larger sits one base from this clone, and base qualities are not available.

The chain was built from TRBV7-6 and TRBJ2-7; a confident D gene designation cannot be given. Here the sequenced sample was unstimulated CD4+ T cells sorted from spleen or lymph node cells, taken before intestinal transplant. This receptor was taken from a human donor who received an intestinal transplant. The DNA reads TGTGCCAGCAGCTTATCACCTTGGAACGAGCAGTACTTC. Its product reads: CASSLSPWNEQYF.